The next 26 T cell receptor beta chains were all read from a single sample in a study of cytomegalovirus exposure and HLA in healthy donors. Sequencing was performed with immunoSEQ multiplex PCR; in TCRdb, only in-frame clones are kept and a portion is missing. The table has roughly 130,000 clones, almost 90% seen once. Sequencing was carried out using PBMCs. The source is a man aged 30-40 years in good health and CMV-seronegative.

The chain links TRBV20-1 to TRBJ1-4; D not resolved. The germline gives CDR1 DFQATT, CDR2 SNEGSKA (reference sequence). V lost 5 bases, J lost 7 bases, and 8 bases lay in between. The CDR3 has 11 residues. DNA for the CDR3: TGCAGTGCTTTCCGTATTGAAAAACTGTTTTTT. This codes for CSAFRIEKLFF.

V is TRBV29-1 and J is TRBJ2-7; 11 bases map to TRBD1. The CDR3 spans 13 residues. Per the germline V gene, CDR1 is SQVTM and CDR2 is ANQGSEA. Trimming took 7 bases from V and 2 from J; bases not matched to a gene: 4. The CDR3 sequence: CSGGQGGPYEQYF. The DNA for the CDR3 is TGCAGCGGGGGACAGGGGGGTCCCTACGAGCAGTACTTC.

The J gene is TRBJ2-5, the V gene TRBV15, with a tentative D call TRBD2 (5 bases). This CDR3 is built from 15 residues. V lost 1 base and J 4 bases, leaving 13 bases between the germline ends. The germline V gene has CDR1 LNHNV and CDR2 YYDKDF (reference sequence). The CDR3 DNA reads TGTGCCACCAGCAGAGCATCGGGAACCGGAGAGACCCAGTACTTC. It encodes CATSRASGTGETQYF.

This sequence joins TRBV6-6 and TRBJ2-3, with D unresolved. The germline V gene encodes CDR1 MNHNY and CDR2 SVGAGI (reference sequence). CDR3 length: 14 residues. V was trimmed by 4 bases and J by 4 bases, leaving 12 bases between them. The CDR3 DNA follows: TGTGCCAGCAGTTCGCCGTCCAGGTCAGATACGCAGTATTTT. Translated, it gives CASSSPSRSDTQYF.

V gene TRBV10-1 combines with J gene TRBJ2-5; D remains unclear. The V and J ends lost 0 bases and 5 bases respectively, with 4 bases between them. Germline lookup yields CDR1 WNHNN and CDR2 SYGVQD (reference sequence). The CDR3 sequence is 12 residues long. CDR3 in amino acids: CASSESRETQYF. Written as DNA, the CDR3 is TGCGCCAGCAGTGAGTCACGGGAGACCCAGTACTTC.

The chain joins TRBV30 to TRBJ1-1, with 7 nucleotides matching TRBD1. There are 14 residues in the CDR3. CDR1 and CDR2 (germline): GTSNPN, SVGIG (reference sequence). The J segment lost 6 bases and the V segment lost 3 bases, leaving 10 bases of the junction unmatched. CDR3 DNA: TGTGCCTGGAGACGACCTACAGGGGCGGCTGAAGCTTTCTTT. Protein sequence: CAWRRPTGAAEAFF.

The CDR3 DNA is TGCGCCAGCAGCTCTTCAGTCAGGGGTTTTTCCGGGGAGCTGTTTTTT. Its protein is CASSSSVRGFSGELFF. The J gene is TRBJ2-2, the V gene TRBV5-1; weak D call: TRBD1 (6 bases). The CDR3 covers 16 residues. The germline V gene encodes CDR1 SGHRS and CDR2 YFSETQ. Trimming took 3 bases from V and 6 from J, leaving 18 bases between them.

As DNA, the CDR3 is TGCGCCAGCAGCTTACAGGGGGTCGAAGAGCAGTACTTC. Translated, it gives CASSLQGVEEQYF. The V gene is TRBV5-1, the J gene TRBJ2-7; 8 bases line up with TRBD1. The junction had 5 bases not matched to a gene; V was cut back by 2 bases and J by 7 bases. This CDR3 spans 13 amino acids. CDR1 is SGHRS and CDR2 is YFSETQ in the germline V gene. Looking up the rest from reference TRBV5-1 and TRBJ2-7 gives the full variable domain: KAGVTQTPRYLIKTRGQQVTLSCSPISGHRSVSWYQQTPGQGLQFLFEYFSETQRNKGNFPGRFSGRQFSNSRSEMNVSTLELGDSALYLCASSLQGVEEQYFGPGTRLTVT.

The chain employs TRBV27 and TRBJ2-2; 7 bases are shared with TRBD2. CDR1 and CDR2 (germline): MNHEY, SMNVEV (reference sequence). The CDR3 is 14 amino acids. The V gene end was trimmed by 3 bases and the J gene end by 4 bases; junction bases not matched to a gene: 2. In nucleotides, the CDR3 is TGTGCCAGCAGTTTGGGAGGGAGCACCGGGGAGCTGTTTTTT. Protein sequence: CASSLGGSTGELFF.

The genes are TRBV30 and TRBJ1-2; D gene ambiguous. Germline-derived CDR1 and CDR2 are GTSNPN and SVGIG (reference sequence). This CDR3 is built from 12 residues. V lost 1 base and J 4 bases, leaving 7 bases between the germline ends. The CDR3 bases are TGTGCCTGGAGTGGTCGGGGCTATGGCTACACCTTC. Its protein is CAWSGRGYGYTF. The whole variable domain, filled in from reference TRBV30 and TRBJ1-2, reads SQTIHQWPATLVQPVGSPLSLECTVEGTSNPNLYWYRQAAGRGLQLLFYSVGIGQISSEVPQNLSASRPQDRQFILSSKKLLLSDSGFYLCAWSGRGYGYTFGSGTRLTVV.

This clone occurred once. This chain links TRBV30 with TRBJ1-2; 7 bases agree with TRBD1. CDR1 and CDR2 from the germline V gene are GTSNPN and SVGIG (reference sequence). With 8 bases clipped from V and 4 bases from J, the junction kept 4 bases outside the gene matches. The CDR3 has 11 residues. The CDR3 nucleotides are TGTGCCGGGACAGCGGGCTATGGCTACACCTTC. Its protein product is CAGTAGYGYTF.

The chain carries TRBV5-1 and TRBJ1-1; TRBD1 might be the D (6 bases). V shed 3 bases and J shed 5 bases, with 11 bases lying between them. The CDR3 has 13 residues. The V gene's germline CDR1 is SGHRS and CDR2 YFSETQ. CDR3 amino acids: CASSSQGETEAFF. The CDR3 DNA reads as TGCGCCAGCAGCTCACAGGGAGAAACTGAAGCTTTCTTT.

A few counts support this clone. V and J are TRBV7-9 and TRBJ2-1; 13 bases match TRBD2. CDR1 SEHNR and CDR2 FQNEAQ come from the germline V gene (reference sequence). After removal of 5 bases from V and 5 bases from J, the junction contained 6 bases not matched to a gene. The CDR3 covers 16 residues. CDR3 sequence reads: CASSPEGLAGNNEQFF. The CDR3, as DNA: TGTGCCAGCAGCCCCGAGGGACTAGCGGGGAACAATGAGCAGTTCTTC.

This clone showed up just a few times. The rearrangement uses TRBV5-1 and TRBJ2-2; D is undetermined. In germline, CDR1 is SGHRS, CDR2 YFSETQ. The ends were cut back, 2 bases at V and 2 bases at J, with 13 bases in the middle. This CDR3 comprises 16 residues. The CDR3 DNA is TGCGCCAGCAGCTTAGGAGCGATCATCAACACCGGGGAGCTGTTTTTT. This codes for CASSLGAIINTGELFF.

The genes are TRBV2 and TRBJ2-1; TRBD1 matches at 7 bases. Germline lookup yields CDR1 SNHLY and CDR2 FYNNEI. The length of the CDR3 is 13 residues. V dropped 6 bases and J dropped 10; count of bases not matched to a gene: 9. For the CDR3, the DNA is TGTGCCAGCAGGGCTGACAGGGCATCAGAGCAGTTCTTC. It yields the protein CASRADRASEQFF.

The chain carries TRBV5-4 and TRBJ2-7; 7 bases fit TRBD1. The CDR3 is 14 residues long. Per germline, CDR1 SGHNT and CDR2 YYREEE (reference sequence). V lost 4 bases, J lost 3 bases, and 7 bases stayed unmatched. In DNA form, the CDR3 reads TGTGCCAGCAGCCGCCGGGACAGCAACTACGAGCAGTACTTC. Its translation is CASSRRDSNYEQYF.

This chain joins TRBV10-1 and TRBJ2-7; D gene uncertain. The CDR3 spans 12 residues. Trimming left V 3 bases short and J 2 bases short, with 5 bases between. Germline CDR1 WNHNN, CDR2 SYGVQD (reference sequence). DNA for the CDR3: TGCGCCAGCAGTGAATCCACCTACGAGCAGTACTTC. The encoded protein is CASSESTYEQYF.

The CDR3 DNA reads as TGTGCCAGCAGCCAACTAGCCGGGAACACAGATACGCAGTATTTT. Translated: CASSQLAGNTDTQYF. The chain couples TRBV4-2 to TRBJ2-3; D is perhaps TRBD2 (5 bases). V lost 2 bases and J 2 bases, leaving 11 bases between the germline ends. In germline, CDR1 is LGHNA, CDR2 YNFKEQ. The CDR3 length is 15 residues.

This chain uses TRBV10-3 with TRBJ2-1, with 9 bases matching TRBD2. The V and J ends lost 11 bases and 8 bases, in that order; junction bases with no gene match: 19. The germline gives CDR1 ENHRY, CDR2 SYGVKD. The CDR3 length is 16 residues. CDR3 sequence (DNA): TGTGCCTCGCAGTACGGGGCTAGCGGGACGATAGATGAGCAGTTCTTC. Translation: CASQYGASGTIDEQFF.

The genes are TRBV7-2 and TRBJ1-5; the D is unclear. The CDR3 is 14 amino acids. V shed 3 bases and J shed 1 base, with 7 bases lying between them. Germline V lookup: CDR1 SGHTA, CDR2 FQGNSA. The chain's CDR3 is CASSFPPSNQPQHF. As DNA, the CDR3 is TGTGCCAGCAGCTTCCCCCCAAGCAATCAGCCCCAGCATTTT.

The rearrangement uses TRBV6-6 and TRBJ1-2; TRBD1 might be the D (5 bases). Germline CDR1 MNHNY, CDR2 SVGAGI (reference sequence). CDR3 length: 12 amino acids. Trimming removed 6 bases from V and 7 bases from J, with 12 bases in between. In DNA form, the CDR3 reads TGTGCCAGCAGCCAAGGGGCCACTGGCTACACCTTC. Encoded protein: CASSQGATGYTF.

This sequence joins TRBV5-1 and TRBJ2-7; 10 nucleotides line up with TRBD2. Trimming cost V 2 bases and J 9 bases; bases outside gene matches: 11. In germline, CDR1 is SGHRS, CDR2 YFSETQ. CDR3 length equals 15 residues. This chain's CDR3 is CASSLRTSGPPVQYF. CDR3 nucleotide sequence: TGCGCCAGCAGCTTACGGACTAGCGGCCCACCTGTGCAGTACTTC.

V usage is TRBV15 and J usage is TRBJ2-7; tentative D call: TRBD1 (6 bases). CDR1 is LNHNV and CDR2 is YYDKDF in the germline V gene (reference sequence). This CDR3 comprises 16 residues. Trimming shortened V by 0 bases and J by 6 bases, and 18 bases separated the two germline ends. The CDR3 nucleotides are TGTGCCACCAGCAGAGATGTGGGGACAATAGGCCTCGAGCAGTACTTC. Translation gives CATSRDVGTIGLEQYF.

V gene TRBV4-3 combines with J gene TRBJ2-7; tentatively, D is TRBD2 (5 bases). Germline V gene lookup returns CDR1 LGHNA and CDR2 YSLEER. The CDR3 contains 16 residues. V lost 0 bases and J 0 bases, leaving 12 bases between the germline ends. The chain's CDR3 is CASSQEWETPSYEQYF. The CDR3 DNA reads TGCGCCAGCAGCCAAGAATGGGAGACACCCTCCTACGAGCAGTACTTC.

The chain combines TRBV5-4 with TRBJ2-7, with 10 bases that match TRBD2. Germline V lookup: CDR1 SGHNT, CDR2 YYREEE (reference sequence). The CDR3 length is 14 residues. J gave up 5 bases and V 2 bases, and 4 bases lay outside the gene matches. The CDR3 region has the DNA TGTGCCAGCAGCTTAGCGGGAGGGGAGAACGAGCAGTACTTC. Encoded protein: CASSLAGGENEQYF.

J is TRBJ2-7 and V is TRBV27; unclear D gene. Trimming took off 3 bases at V and 3 bases at J, with 12 bases between the two ends. The CDR3 runs to 14 residues. Germline V gene data show CDR1 as MNHEY and CDR2 as SMNVEV (reference sequence). The CDR3, as DNA: TGTGCCAGCAGTTTTTCAGGCCAACTCTACGAGCAGTACTTC. It yields the protein CASSFSGQLYEQYF.